These 16 T cell receptor beta chains share one sample of origin, sequenced in a study of blood T cell repertoires in COVID-19. Sequencing was performed with immunoSEQ multiplex PCR; in TCRdb, only in-frame clones are kept and a portion is missing. The sample yields nearly 250,000 clones, about 89% seen once. The sequenced sample consisted of peripheral blood. The receptors shown here come from a woman in her sixties or seventies who had recovered from COVID-19.

The chain joins TRBV5-1 to TRBJ2-6; 8 bases fit TRBD1. CDR3 length: 19 residues. The ends lost 0 bases at V and 0 bases at J; junction bases unmatched: 8. Per germline, CDR1 SGHRS and CDR2 YFSETQ. CDR3 DNA: TGCGCCAGCAGCTTGGCCCCGGACAGGGCTAGCTCTGGGGCCAACGTCCTGACTTTC. It specifies CASSLAPDRASSGANVLTF.

This clone was seen only once. This chain uses TRBV6-5 with TRBJ2-5, with a weak D call TRBD2 (7 bases). Germline V gene data show CDR1 as MNHEY and CDR2 as SVGAGI. The CDR3 covers 15 residues. The V end lost 6 bases, the J end lost 5 bases, and 19 bases lay between the germline ends. In DNA, the CDR3 is TGTGCCAGCAGGCCCCCCCAGGGGCGGGGGGAGACCCAGTACTTC. This sequence encodes CASRPPQGRGETQYF.

In regard to this clone: Germline and junction disagree at one end, which may indicate a read error. The chain carries TRBV7-7 and TRBJ2-5; 10 nucleotides line up with TRBD1. The germline V gene has CDR1 SSHAT and CDR2 FNYEAQ (reference sequence). The CDR3 totals 15 residues. CDR3: CASSPDRGRGETQYF. The CDR3 DNA reads as TGTGCTAGCAGCCCCGACAGGGGGCGTGGGGAGACCCAGTACTTC. Full variable domain (missing parts from reference TRBV7-7 and TRBJ2-5): GAGVSQSPRYKVTKRGQDVTLRCDPISSHATLYWYQQALGQGPEFLTYFNYEAQPDKSGLPSDRFSAERPEGSISTLTIQRTEQRDSAMYRCASSPDRGRGETQYFGPGTRLLVL.

This chain joins TRBV9 and TRBJ2-1; 10 bases line up with TRBD1. The trim removed 3 bases at V and 9 bases at J, leaving 9 bases unmatched. Germline V gene lookup returns CDR1 SGDLS and CDR2 YYNGEE. The CDR3 consists of 15 residues. The CDR3 is CASSGGTGDFVEQFF. In DNA form, the CDR3 reads TGTGCCAGCAGCGGCGGGACAGGGGATTTCGTTGAGCAGTTCTTC.

V is TRBV28 and J is TRBJ1-6; possibly TRBD1 for D (6 bases). Germline V gives CDR1 MDHEN, CDR2 SYDVKM. Trimming shortened V by 10 bases and J by 7 bases, and 14 bases separated the two germline ends. The CDR3 has 13 amino acids. CDR3 sequence (DNA): TGTGCCACCACAGGGCATTTGAATTCACCCCTCCACTTT. Translated, it gives CATTGHLNSPLHF.

The chain links TRBV6-5 to TRBJ1-4; D remains unclear. The CDR3 runs to 14 residues. V lost 0 bases and J 8 bases, leaving 10 bases between the germline ends. Looked up from germline, CDR1 is MNHEY and CDR2 is SVGAGI. The DNA for the CDR3 is TGTGCCAGCAGTTACTCCAACAGTCGGGAAAAACTGTTTTTT. Translation: CASSYSNSREKLFF.

V and J are TRBV9 and TRBJ2-2, with D possibly TRBD2 on 7 matching bases. Germline-derived CDR1 and CDR2 are SGDLS and YYNGEE. There are 18 residues in the CDR3. V lost 2 bases, J lost 2 bases, and 19 bases lay in between. The CDR3 DNA reads as TGTGCCAGCAGCGTGAGGGGGACGGGGAGGGTAAACACCGGGGAGCTGTTTTTT. Protein sequence: CASSVRGTGRVNTGELFF.

The rearrangement joins TRBV6-5 to TRBJ2-5; perhaps TRBD2 as D (6 bases). Trimming stripped 2 bases from V and 3 bases from J, with 7 bases between. The germline V gene has CDR1 MNHEY and CDR2 SVGAGI. There are 13 residues in the CDR3. CDR3 loop: CASSYGGKETQYF. The DNA for the CDR3 is TGTGCCAGCAGTTACGGGGGGAAAGAGACCCAGTACTTC.

CDR3 in amino acids: CASKTGTGRYNEQFF. CDR3 DNA: TGTGCCAGCAAGACCGGGACAGGACGCTACAATGAGCAGTTCTTC. The chain employs TRBV2 and TRBJ2-1, with 8 positions matching TRBD1. The CDR3 is 15 residues long. The germline V gene has CDR1 SNHLY and CDR2 FYNNEI. Germline trimming cut 7 bases from V and 3 bases from J; bases unmatched to any gene: 8. Based on the CDR3 plus reference TRBV2 and TRBJ2-1, the full variable domain is EPEVTQTPSHQVTQMGQEVILRCVPISNHLYFYWYRQILGQKVEFLVSFYNNEISEKSEIFDDQFSVERPDGSNFTLKIRSTKLEDSAMYFCASKTGTGRYNEQFFGPGTRLTVL.

The CDR3 reads CASSPWDSSNSPLHF. The CDR3 DNA reads TGTGCCAGCAGTCCCTGGGACAGCTCGAATTCACCCCTCCACTTT. V gene TRBV28 combines with J gene TRBJ1-6, with 7 positions matching TRBD1. Germline V CDR1 and CDR2: MDHEN, SYDVKM. This CDR3 comprises 15 residues. After removal of 5 bases from V and 7 bases from J, the junction contained 8 bases not matched to a gene.

The chain is built from TRBV29-1 and TRBJ1-1; D gene unclear. The V gene's germline CDR1 is SQVTM and CDR2 ANQGSEA. The CDR3 loop spans 14 amino acids. The V gene lost 6 bases and the J gene lost 0 bases, with 14 bases spanning the gap. The CDR3 region has the DNA TGCAGCGTCCGCCGCGTGGTAATGAACACTGAAGCTTTCTTT. Translation gives CSVRRVVMNTEAFF.

The V and J genes are TRBV18 and TRBJ2-2; TRBD2 matches at 9 bases. This CDR3 region has 16 residues. CDR1 is KGHSH and CDR2 is LQKENI in the germline V gene. The V segment lost 0 bases and the J segment 5 bases; nucleotides outside the gene matches: 4. CDR3 DNA sequence: TGTGCCAGCTCACCACCGCCGGGACTAGCAACCGGGGAGCTGTTTTTT. Translation gives CASSPPPGLATGELFF.

The chain couples TRBV6-2 or TRBV6-3 to TRBJ1-3; D gene unclear. Germline CDR1 is MNHEY and CDR2 is SVGEGT. The V and J ends lost 6 bases and 4 bases respectively, with 16 bases between them. CDR3 length equals 15 residues. The CDR3 is CASSSLQRRGNTIYF. As DNA, the CDR3 is TGTGCCAGCAGCTCTCTCCAGCGACGAGGAAACACCATATATTTT.

The V gene is TRBV7-9, the J gene TRBJ2-1; a possible D gene is TRBD2 (6 bases). This CDR3 has 16 residues. Between the trimmed V and J ends, which lost 2 bases and 2 bases, there was a span of 13 bases. Germline lookup yields CDR1 SEHNR and CDR2 FQNEAQ (reference sequence). The DNA for the CDR3 is TGTGCCAGCAGCTTAAGGCGGCGGGGAGCCTACAATGAGCAGTTCTTC. The encoded protein is CASSLRRRGAYNEQFF.

This clone was observed once. This chain connects TRBV19 to TRBJ1-1; perhaps TRBD1 as D (5 bases). Trimming took 4 bases from V and 0 from J, leaving 6 bases between them. The CDR3 runs 13 residues. From germline, CDR1 is LNHDA and CDR2 SQIVND (reference sequence). CDR3 region: CASSTGMNTEAFF. The DNA of the CDR3 is TGTGCCAGTAGTACAGGGATGAACACTGAAGCTTTCTTT.

The chain joins TRBV28 to TRBJ1-5; 7 bases are shared with TRBD1. The J segment lost 5 bases and the V segment lost 10 bases, leaving 5 bases of the junction unmatched. Germline assignment: CDR1 MDHEN and CDR2 SYDVKM. This CDR3 has 12 amino acids. In nucleotides, the CDR3 is TGTGCCAACGGAGGGGGCGATCAGCCCCAGCATTTT. The encoded protein is CANGGGDQPQHF.